The rows below give T cell receptor beta chains drawn from one sample of a study of identical twins. TCRdb reanalysed the 5' RACE reads using MiXCR and keeps one entry per CDR3 protein. The repertoire holds some 590,000 distinct CDR3 sequences, with over 8.5% as singletons. These data were likewise used in another study, on yellow fever vaccine responses in identical twins.

Material for sequencing was PBMCs. These receptor sequences come from a woman aged 18-29 years in good health. The CDR3 runs from the conserved cysteine through the conserved F or W. A D gene is named only where the DNA matches it firmly.

d_call	j_call	v_call	cdr3_aa
TRBD1	TRBJ1-5	TRBV12-3/TRBV12-4	CASSLGQGSFQPQHF
TRBD1	TRBJ2-1	TRBV20-1	CSARPDRGSYNEQFF
NA	TRBJ2-7	TRBV4-2	CASSQEQGGGPSYEQYF
NA	TRBJ1-6	TRBV11-1	CASSFFAGDSSPLYNSPLHF
NA	TRBJ2-7	TRBV29-1	CSIKGTDFYEQYF
TRBD2	TRBJ2-7	TRBV28	CASGLRTSDEQYF
NA	TRBJ2-7	TRBV27	CASSSVAGRYEQYF
NA	TRBJ1-2	TRBV2	CASRVLGYTF
TRBD2	TRBJ2-5	TRBV3-1	CASSQVSGIQETQYF
NA	TRBJ2-1	TRBV6-2/TRBV6-3	CASSPAWEQFF
TRBD1	TRBJ2-7	TRBV13	CASSLGGDRGYEQYF
TRBD2	TRBJ2-7	TRBV4-1	CASSPSGGFEQYF
TRBD1	TRBJ2-1	TRBV7-3	CASSLSTGGYEQFF
NA	TRBJ2-1	TRBV27	CASSLDLGRYNEQFF